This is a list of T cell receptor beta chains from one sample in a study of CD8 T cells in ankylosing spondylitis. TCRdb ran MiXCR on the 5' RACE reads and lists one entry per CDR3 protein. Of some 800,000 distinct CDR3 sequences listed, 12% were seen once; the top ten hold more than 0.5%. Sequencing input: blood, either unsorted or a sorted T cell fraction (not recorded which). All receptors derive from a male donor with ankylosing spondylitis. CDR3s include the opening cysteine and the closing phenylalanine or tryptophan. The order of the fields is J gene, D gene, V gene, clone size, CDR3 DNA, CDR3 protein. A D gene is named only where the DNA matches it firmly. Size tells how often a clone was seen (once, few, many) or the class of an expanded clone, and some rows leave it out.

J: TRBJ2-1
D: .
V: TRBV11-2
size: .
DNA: TGTGCCAGCAGCCGCGCGGGGTATTTTGATGAGCAGTTCTTC
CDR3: CASSRAGYFDEQFF

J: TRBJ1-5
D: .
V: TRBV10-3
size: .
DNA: TGTGCCATTCGACAGTTGATCAATCAGCCCCAGCATTTT
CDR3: CAIRQLINQPQHF

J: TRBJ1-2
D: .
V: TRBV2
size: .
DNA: TGTGCCAGCAGTGTTAATTCTGGTGGTAGCTATGGCTACACCTTC
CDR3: CASSVNSGGSYGYTF

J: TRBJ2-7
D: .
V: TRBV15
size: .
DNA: TGTGCCACCAGCAGAGACCGCGGGCGCTCCTACGAGCAGTACTTC
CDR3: CATSRDRGRSYEQYF

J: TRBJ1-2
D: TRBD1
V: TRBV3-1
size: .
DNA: TGTGCCAGCAGCCAAGGGACAGGGGATCACTATGGCTACACCTTC
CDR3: CASSQGTGDHYGYTF

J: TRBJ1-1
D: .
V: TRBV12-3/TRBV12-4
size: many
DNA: TGTGCCAGCAGGACGAACACTGAAGCTTTCTTT
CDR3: CASRTNTEAFF

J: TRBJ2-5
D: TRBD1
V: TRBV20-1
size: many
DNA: TGCAGTGCTATGGGGACAGGGCTACAGACCCAGTACTTC
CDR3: CSAMGTGLQTQYF

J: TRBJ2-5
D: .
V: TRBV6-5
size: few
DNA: TGTGCCAGCAGGTACACGGGTATGGGTGTGGGGACTTACCAAGAGACCCAGTACTTC
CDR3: CASRYTGMGVGTYQETQYF

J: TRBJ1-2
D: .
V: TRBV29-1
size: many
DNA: TGCAGCGTTGTGACAGCTGCGAACTATGGCTACACCTTC
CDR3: CSVVTAANYGYTF

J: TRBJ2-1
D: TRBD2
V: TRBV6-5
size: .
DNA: TGTGCCAGCAGTTCCATACTAGCGGGTAGCTACAATGAGCAGTTCTTC
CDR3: CASSSILAGSYNEQFF

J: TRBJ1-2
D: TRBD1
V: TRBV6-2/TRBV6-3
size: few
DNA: TGTGCCAGCAGTTACCTGCTTGGACAGGGAGGATATGGCTACACCTTC
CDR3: CASSYLLGQGGYGYTF

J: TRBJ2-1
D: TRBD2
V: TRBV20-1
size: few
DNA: TGCAGTGCACCAGAGGACGGAGGGGAGGGCCTCGATGAGCAGTTCTTC
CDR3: CSAPEDGGEGLDEQFF

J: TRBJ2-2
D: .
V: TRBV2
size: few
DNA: TGTGCCAGCAGTGGTCGCGGGTACACCGGGGAGCTGTTTTTT
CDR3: CASSGRGYTGELFF

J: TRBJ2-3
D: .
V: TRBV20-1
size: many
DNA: TGCAGTGCTACCCAAGGAGGGAGCTATTCAGATACGCAGTATTTT
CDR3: CSATQGGSYSDTQYF

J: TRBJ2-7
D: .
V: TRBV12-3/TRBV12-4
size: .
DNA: TGTGCCAGTTCAGGGAACAGCCACTCCTACGAGCAGTACTTC
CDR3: CASSGNSHSYEQYF

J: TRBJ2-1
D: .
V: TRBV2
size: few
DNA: TGTGCCAGCAGTGAGAGGGGATGGGGCGATGAGCAGTTCTTC
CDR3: CASSERGWGDEQFF

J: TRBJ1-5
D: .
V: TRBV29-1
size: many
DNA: TGCATCCACGGGACGGGGGAGCGGCCCCAGCATTTT
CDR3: CIHGTGERPQHF

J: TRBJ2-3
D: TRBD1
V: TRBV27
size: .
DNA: TGTGCCAGCAGTTTATTTACAGGGGCTAGCACAGATACGCAGTATTTT
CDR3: CASSLFTGASTDTQYF

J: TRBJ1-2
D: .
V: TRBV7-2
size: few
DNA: TGTGCCAGCAGCCCGTTCGGCCGGGACACTACTAACTATGGCTACACCTTC
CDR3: CASSPFGRDTTNYGYTF

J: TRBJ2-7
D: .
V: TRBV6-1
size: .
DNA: TGTGCCAGCAGCCTGCGCCCCCTCGGCCGGGAAATAAACGAGCAGTACTTC
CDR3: CASSLRPLGREINEQYF

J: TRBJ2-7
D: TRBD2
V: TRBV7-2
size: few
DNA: TGTGCCAGCAGCCCCTCTTCTAGCGGGAGGAGGTTGAACTTC
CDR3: CASSPSSSGRRLNF

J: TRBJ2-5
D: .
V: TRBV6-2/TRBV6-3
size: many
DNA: TGTGCCAGCAGGCAACTTGCCTTAATAGAGACCCAGTACTTC
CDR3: CASRQLALIETQYF

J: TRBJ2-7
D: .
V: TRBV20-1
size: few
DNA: TGCAGTGCTAGACCCTCCCTGGCGGGGCCCTACGAGCAGTACTTC
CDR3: CSARPSLAGPYEQYF

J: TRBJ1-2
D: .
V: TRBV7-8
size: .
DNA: TGTGCCAGCAGCTTAGTAACCCCAGCTAACTATGGCTACACCTTC
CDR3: CASSLVTPANYGYTF